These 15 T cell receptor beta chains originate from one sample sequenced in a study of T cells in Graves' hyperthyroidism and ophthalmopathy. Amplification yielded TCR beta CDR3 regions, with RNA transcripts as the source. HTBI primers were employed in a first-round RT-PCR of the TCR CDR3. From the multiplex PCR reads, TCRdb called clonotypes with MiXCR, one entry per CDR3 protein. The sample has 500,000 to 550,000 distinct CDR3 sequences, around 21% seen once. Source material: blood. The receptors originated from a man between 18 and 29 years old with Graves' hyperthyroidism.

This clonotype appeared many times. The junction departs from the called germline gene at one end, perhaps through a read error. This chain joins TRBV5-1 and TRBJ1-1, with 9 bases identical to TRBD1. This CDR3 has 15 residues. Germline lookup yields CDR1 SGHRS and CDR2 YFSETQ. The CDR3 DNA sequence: TGTGCCAGCAGCCCGGGACAGGGAATGAACACTGAAGCTTTCTTT. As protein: CASSPGQGMNTEAFF.

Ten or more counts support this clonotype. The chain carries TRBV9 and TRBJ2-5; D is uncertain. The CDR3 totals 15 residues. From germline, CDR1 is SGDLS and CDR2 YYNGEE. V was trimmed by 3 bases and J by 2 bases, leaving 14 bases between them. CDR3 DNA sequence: TGTGCCAGCAGCGCATCCCTCTACCTTCAAGAGACCCAGTACTTC. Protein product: CASSASLYLQETQYF.

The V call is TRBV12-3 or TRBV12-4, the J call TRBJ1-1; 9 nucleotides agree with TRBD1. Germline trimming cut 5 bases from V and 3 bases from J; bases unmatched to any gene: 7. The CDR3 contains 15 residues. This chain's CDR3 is CASSTGGKVYTEAFF. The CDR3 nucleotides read TGTGCCAGCAGTACAGGGGGCAAAGTTTACACTGAAGCTTTCTTT.

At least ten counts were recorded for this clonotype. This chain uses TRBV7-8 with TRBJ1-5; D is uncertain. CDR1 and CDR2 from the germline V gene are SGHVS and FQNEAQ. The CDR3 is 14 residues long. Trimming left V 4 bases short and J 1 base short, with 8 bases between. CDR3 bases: TGTGCCAGCAGCTCCTCACGAAGCAATCAGCCCCAGCATTTT. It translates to CASSSSRSNQPQHF.

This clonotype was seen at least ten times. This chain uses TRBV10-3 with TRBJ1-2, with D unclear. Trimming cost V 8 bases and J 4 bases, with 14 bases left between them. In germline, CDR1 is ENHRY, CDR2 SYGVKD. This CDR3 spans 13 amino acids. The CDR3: CAIASGSFYGYTF. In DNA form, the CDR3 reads TGTGCCATCGCTTCCGGGAGTTTCTATGGCTACACCTTC.

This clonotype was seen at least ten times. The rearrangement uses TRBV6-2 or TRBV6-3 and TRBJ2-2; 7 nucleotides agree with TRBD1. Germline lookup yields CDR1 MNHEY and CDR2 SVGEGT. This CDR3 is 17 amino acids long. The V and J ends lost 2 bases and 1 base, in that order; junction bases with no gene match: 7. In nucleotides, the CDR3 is TGTGCCAGCAGTTACCTGGCGACAGGGAAGAACACCGGGGAGCTGTTTTTT. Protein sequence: CASSYLATGKNTGELFF.

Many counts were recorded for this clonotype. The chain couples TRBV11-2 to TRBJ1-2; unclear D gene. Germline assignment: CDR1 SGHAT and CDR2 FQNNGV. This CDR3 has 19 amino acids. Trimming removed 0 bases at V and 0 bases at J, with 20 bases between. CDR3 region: CASSLDGIPRPEANYGYTF. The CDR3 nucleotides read TGTGCCAGCAGCTTAGATGGGATTCCTCGCCCGGAGGCTAACTATGGCTACACCTTC. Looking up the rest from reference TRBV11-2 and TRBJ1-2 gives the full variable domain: EAGVAQSPRYKIIEKRQSVAFWCNPISGHATLYWYQQILGQGPKLLIQFQNNGVVDDSQLPKDRFSAERLKGVDSTLKIQPAKLEDSAVYLCASSLDGIPRPEANYGYTFGSGTRLTVV.

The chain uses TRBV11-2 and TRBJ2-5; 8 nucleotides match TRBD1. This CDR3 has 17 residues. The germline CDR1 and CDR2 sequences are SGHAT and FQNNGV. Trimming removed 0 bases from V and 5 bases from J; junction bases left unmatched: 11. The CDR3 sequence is CASSLEGSRGLRETQYF. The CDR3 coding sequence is TGTGCCAGCAGCTTAGAAGGGAGCAGGGGGCTTCGGGAGACCCAGTACTTC.

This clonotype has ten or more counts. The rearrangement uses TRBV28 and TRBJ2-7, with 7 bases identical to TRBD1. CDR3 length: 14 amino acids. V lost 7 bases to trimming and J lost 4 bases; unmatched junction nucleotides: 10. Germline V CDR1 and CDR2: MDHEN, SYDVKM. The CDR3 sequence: CASTTGTETYEQYF. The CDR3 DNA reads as TGTGCCAGCACCACCGGGACAGAAACTTACGAGCAGTACTTC.

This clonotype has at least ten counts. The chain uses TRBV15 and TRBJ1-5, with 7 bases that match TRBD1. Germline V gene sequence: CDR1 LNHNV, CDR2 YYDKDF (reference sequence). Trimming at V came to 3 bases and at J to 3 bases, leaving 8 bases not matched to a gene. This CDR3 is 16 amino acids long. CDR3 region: CATSSPRQGVNQPQHF. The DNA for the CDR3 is TGTGCCACCAGCAGCCCCCGACAGGGAGTCAATCAGCCCCAGCATTTT. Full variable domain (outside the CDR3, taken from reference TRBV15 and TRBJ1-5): DAMVIQNPRYQVTQFGKPVTLSCSQTLNHNVMYWYQQKSSQAPKLLFHYYDKDFNNEADTPDNFQSRRPNTSFCFLDIRSPGLGDTAMYLCATSSPRQGVNQPQHFGDGTRLSIL.

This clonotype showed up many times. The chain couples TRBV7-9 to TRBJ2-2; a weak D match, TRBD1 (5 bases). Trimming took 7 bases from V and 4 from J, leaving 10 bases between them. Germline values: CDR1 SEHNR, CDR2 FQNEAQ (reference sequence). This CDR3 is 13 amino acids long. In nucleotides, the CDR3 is TGTGCCAGCAACCACAGGACCACCGGGGAGCTGTTTTTT. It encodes CASNHRTTGELFF.

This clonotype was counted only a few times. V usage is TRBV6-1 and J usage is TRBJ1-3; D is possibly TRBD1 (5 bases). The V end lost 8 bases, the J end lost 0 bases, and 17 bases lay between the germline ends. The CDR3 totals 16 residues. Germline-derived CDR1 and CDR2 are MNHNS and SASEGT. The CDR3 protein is CASPGPTPSSGNTIYF. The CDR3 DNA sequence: TGTGCCAGCCCGGGACCCACGCCAAGCTCTGGAAACACCATATATTTT.

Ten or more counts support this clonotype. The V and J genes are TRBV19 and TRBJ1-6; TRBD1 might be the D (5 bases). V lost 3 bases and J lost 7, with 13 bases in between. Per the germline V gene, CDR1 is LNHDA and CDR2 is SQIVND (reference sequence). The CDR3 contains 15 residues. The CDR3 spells CASSIFGGSNSPLHF. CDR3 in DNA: TGTGCCAGTAGTATCTTCGGGGGAAGCAATTCACCCCTCCACTTT.

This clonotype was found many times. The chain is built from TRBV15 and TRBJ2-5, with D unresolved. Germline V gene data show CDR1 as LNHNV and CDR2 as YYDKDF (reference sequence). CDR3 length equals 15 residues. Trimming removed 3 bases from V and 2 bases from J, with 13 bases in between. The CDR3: CATSRGGFVQETQYF. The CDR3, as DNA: TGTGCCACCAGCAGGGGTGGATTTGTTCAAGAGACCCAGTACTTC. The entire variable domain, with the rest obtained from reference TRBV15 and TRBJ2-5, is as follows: DAMVIQNPRYQVTQFGKPVTLSCSQTLNHNVMYWYQQKSSQAPKLLFHYYDKDFNNEADTPDNFQSRRPNTSFCFLDIRSPGLGDTAMYLCATSRGGFVQETQYFGPGTRLLVL.

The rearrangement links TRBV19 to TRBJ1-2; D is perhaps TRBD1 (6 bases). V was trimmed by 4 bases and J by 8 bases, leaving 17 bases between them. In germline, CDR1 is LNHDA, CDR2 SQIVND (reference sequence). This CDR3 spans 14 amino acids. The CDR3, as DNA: TGTGCCAGTAGTAACTGGGACGCGACAGGCGGCTACACCTTC. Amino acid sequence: CASSNWDATGGYTF.